Here is one T cell receptor beta chain with its context. This entry comes from a study of PD-1 blockade in classical Hodgkin lymphoma. CDR1 and CDR2 from the germline V gene are MNHEY and SMNVEV (reference sequence). The CDR3 length is 16 residues. V was cut by 4 bases and J by 5 bases, with 20 bases left in between. Some clones are missing from TCRdb's copy, which holds only in-frame ones; the method was immunoSEQ multiplex PCR. The table lists 25,000 to 35,000 clones, approximately 94% of them singletons. The time point here: newly diagnosed, previously untreated cHL patient sample. The receptor comes from a human donor with classical Hodgkin lymphoma. The sample comprised peripheral blood mononuclear cells (PBMCs). The chain carries TRBV27 and TRBJ2-5; the D gene is possibly TRBD1 (5 bases). This CDR3 is CASSSLRAGNRETQYF. The CDR3 coding sequence is TGTGCCAGCAGTTCCCTCAGGGCAGGGAACAGGGAGACCCAGTACTTC.